The T cell receptor (beta chain) described here comes from a study of cytotoxic CD8 clonotypes in ibrutinib-treated CLL (dated by TCRdb to about 2021). Describing the broader study: The cohort had about a dozen relapsed/refractory and roughly 14 treatment-naive patients; 17 to 18 were IGHV unmutated. Partial responses were observed in about 25 patients and complete responses in 2; after a median follow-up of around 64 months, remission was maintained in roughly 14 patients and progression was observed in approximately twelve. Response samples were taken after a median of approximately 13 months on treatment, ranging from about 6 to 36 months. On average, each sample had roughly 230,000 productive templates and tens of thousands of productive rearrangements. Longitudinal samples were available for about 30% of the 86 trial participants. Cryopreserved peripheral blood mononuclear cells were collected at three points: before therapy, at response, and at either sustained remission or disease progression. Every remission and progressive disease sample was obtained while ibrutinib was still being received by the patients.

What the work shows at the level of the full study, not this receptor alone: Public clonotypes were found to be uncommon and were observed to contract or remain stable during treatment; the increase in clonality was shown to reflect expansion of private clonotypes at ibrutinib response. Baseline clonality was found to be higher than that of age-matched healthy donors and was strongly correlated with circulating CD8+ T-cell counts. An increase in clonality was observed at ibrutinib response, with clonality remaining stable during sustained remission and falling back toward baseline at progression. Sampling times were not matched between sustained-remission and progressing patients, and lymph node repertoires were not studied.

Reading the label with the study, this specimen's time point is: 12 months on ibrutinib. For TCR beta library preparation, around 2 micrograms of genomic DNA were isolated from cryopreserved PBMCs. High-throughput TCR beta sequencing was performed on longitudinal blood samples from CLL patients receiving ibrutinib monotherapy. The patients took part in an open-label, single-center phase 2 trial of ibrutinib monotherapy. From the cysteine through the phenylalanine, the CDR3 covers 14 amino acids. The sequence is cut down to CDR3 DNA, 42 bases in frame from base 1. CDR1 and CDR2, looked up from the germline V gene (reference sequence), are PRHDT and FYEKMQ. V loses 0 bases at its end and J loses 15 bases; junction bases beyond the gene matches: 7. A remark on this clone: Its antigen is not yet known. No quality values exist for individual bases; no much larger clone is one base distant.

On a MiSeq, deep resolution sequencing aimed for a depth between 1 in 1 million and 1 in 200,000 T cells, with each clonotype covered approximately 10x on average. TCR beta libraries were generated with the immunoSEQ hsTCRB Kit. Under the source paper's analysis protocol: ImmunoSEQ Data Assistant and ImmunoSEQ Analyzer were used for data analysis, and V, D and J genes were assigned according to IMGT definitions. Clonality, which ranges from 0 to 1, was calculated by subtracting the normalized Shannon entropy of productive rearrangement frequencies from one. Only overrepresented clonotypes making up at least 0.05% of each patient's repertoire were included in the public clonotype analysis. Repertoires from some 14 age-matched healthy donors in immuneACCESS were used as clonality controls. TCRdb limited this immuneACCESS table to in-frame rearrangements with V and J called. A share of clones is missing; checked studies link under half to unresolved V genes, and the rest is unexplained. Clone size and V and J calls were adopted from that table, with D and trimming inferred from the DNA. This sample is represented by around 140,000 clones; 77% of them were singletons. The top ten clonotypes cover around 30% of the sample.

The source is a human donor with chronic lymphocytic leukemia. This sequence uses TRBV13 and TRBJ2-1; 11 bases in the junction line up with TRBD2. The sample was PBMCs, taken after 12 months of ibrutinib treatment. The sequenced DNA: TGTGCCAGCAGCTTAGGAGGACTAGCGGGTTCTCGGTTCTTC. This is translated as CASSLGGLAGSRFF.